These 9 T cell receptor beta chains originate from one sample sequenced in a study of technical replicates of blood from a few donors (dated by TCRdb to between 2016 and 2019). Library construction relied on the immunoSEQ multiplex PCR assay. The clones in this table, taken by TCRdb from immuneACCESS, are in-frame only. Not every clone is retained; where verified, under half of the shortfall comes from an unresolved V gene, and the cause of the rest is unknown. The sample table holds 60,000 or so clones, of which just under 90% were seen once. Of the sample, under 6.5% falls within the top ten clones. Sequenced input: PBMCs. The receptors come from a human donor in good health. Some clones in this sample may be carry-over from other donors' samples.

This clone was seen only once. This chain joins TRBV18 and TRBJ1-6; D remains ambiguous. Germline V gene sequence: CDR1 KGHSH, CDR2 LQKENI. This CDR3 is 13 amino acids long. V lost 3 bases and J lost 5, with 5 bases in between. The CDR3 is CASSPQDNSPLHF. Written as DNA, the CDR3 is TGTGCCAGCTCACCGCAGGATAATTCACCCCTCCACTTT.

V is TRBV6-4 and J is TRBJ2-3; 10 bases line up with TRBD2. The germline gives CDR1 MRHNA, CDR2 SNTAGT. V gave up 5 bases and J gave up 2 bases; unmatched junction bases: 4. The CDR3 spans 15 residues. CDR3: CASSLSGGATDTQYF. CDR3 sequence (DNA): TGTGCCAGCAGTCTCAGCGGGGGGGCCACAGATACGCAGTATTTT.

The chain links TRBV5-4 to TRBJ2-5, with TRBD2 identical over 11 bases. The CDR3 extends over 18 amino acids. After removal of 2 bases from V and 2 bases from J, the junction contained 11 bases not matched to a gene. CDR1 is SGHNT, CDR2 YYREEE, per germline (reference sequence). This CDR3 is CASSFGVSGRASQETQYF. The DNA for the CDR3 is TGTGCCAGCAGCTTCGGTGTTAGCGGGAGGGCCTCACAAGAGACCCAGTACTTC.

The chain uses TRBV7-2 and TRBJ1-4, with D uncertain. Germline CDR1 reads SGHTA; CDR2 reads FQGNSA. Trimming removed 1 base at V and 2 bases at J, with 11 bases between. The CDR3 has 16 residues. The CDR3 coding sequence is TGTGCCAGCAGCTTAGACGGCCCGAGGACTAATGAAAAACTGTTTTTT. It is translated as CASSLDGPRTNEKLFF.

The count of this clone is one. The chain recombines TRBV7-2 with TRBJ2-5; 13 positions agree with TRBD2. Looked up from germline, CDR1 is SGHTA and CDR2 is FQGNSA. This CDR3 comprises 15 residues. Trimming removed 3 bases from V and 2 bases from J; junction bases left unmatched: 0. The CDR3 DNA is TGTGCCAGCAGCTTGGGACTAGCGGGGCAAGAGACCCAGTACTTC. This sequence encodes CASSLGLAGQETQYF. Full variable domain (rest looked up from reference TRBV7-2 and TRBJ2-5): GAGVSQSPSNKVTEKGKDVELRCDPISGHTALYWYRQSLGQGLEFLIYFQGNSAPDKSGLPSDRFSAERTGGSVSTLTIQRTQQEDSAVYLCASSLGLAGQETQYFGPGTRLLVL.

This chain links TRBV27 with TRBJ2-1; maybe TRBD1 (5 bases). There are 14 residues in the CDR3. Trimming cost V 2 bases and J 8 bases, with 13 bases left between them. CDR1 MNHEY and CDR2 SMNVEV come from the germline V gene (reference sequence). CDR3 region: CASSLQGHRDEQFF. The CDR3 DNA is TGTGCCAGCAGTTTACAGGGCCACCGGGATGAGCAGTTCTTC.

V gene TRBV7-6 combines with J gene TRBJ2-1; 10 nucleotides line up with TRBD2. Germline V gives CDR1 SGHVS, CDR2 FNYEAQ. V trimming: 1 base; J trimming: 1 base; junction bases outside the gene matches: 1. There are 16 residues in the CDR3. CDR3 residues: CASSLEGLASYNEQFF. CDR3 DNA sequence: TGTGCCAGCAGCTTAGAGGGACTAGCGTCCTACAATGAGCAGTTCTTC.

V is TRBV7-6 and J is TRBJ1-4; 7 bases align to TRBD1. This CDR3 contains 15 residues. V lost 4 bases and J lost 8; bases outside the gene matches: 10. In germline, CDR1 is SGHVS, CDR2 FNYEAQ. DNA of the CDR3: TGTGCCAGCAGCTCAACAGACAGGGCAGGGGAAAAACTGTTTTTT. Protein: CASSSTDRAGEKLFF.

V and J are TRBV6-5 and TRBJ1-4; 7 nucleotides match TRBD1. The germline gives CDR1 MNHEY, CDR2 SVGAGI. After removal of 6 bases from V and 7 bases from J, the junction contained 8 bases not matched to a gene. The CDR3 extends over 14 amino acids. Here the CDR3 reads CASSLTGEIEKLFF. CDR3 nucleotide sequence: TGTGCCAGCAGCCTCACAGGGGAGATTGAAAAACTGTTTTTT.